This TCR beta chain was captured in a study of T cell clones after liver transplantation. Germline CDR1 is SGHDN and CDR2 is FVKESK. The CDR3 sequence is 17 residues long. The V end lost 0 bases, the J end lost 0 bases, and 14 bases lay between the germline ends. Study-level findings and limits: Donor-reactive sequences fell more than third party-reactive ones, suggesting partial deletion.

In the case of this clone: Its antigen remains unidentified.

Produced via immunoSEQ multiplex PCR; TCRdb's table is partial and in-frame only. The table records about 58,000 clones, around two thirds of them present only once. V gene TRBV14 combines with J gene TRBJ1-2; D is uncertain. The receptor was derived from a human patient who received a liver transplant. These T cells may partly come from the graft donor. The material sequenced was CD4+ T cells from blood, taken at the approximately 15-month timepoint. The CDR3 DNA is TGTGCCAGCAGCCAAGATCTGGGCAGAATCGCTAACTATGGCTACACCTTC. Amino acid sequence: CASSQDLGRIANYGYTF. The full variable domain, completed using reference TRBV14 and TRBJ1-2, is EAGVTQFPSHSVIEKGQTVTLRCDPISGHDNLYWYRRVMGKEIKFLLHFVKESKQDESGMPNNRFLAERTGGTYSTLKVQPAELEDSGVYFCASSQDLGRIANYGYTFGSGTRLTVV.